One and the same sample provided the 4 T cell receptor beta chains below, sequenced in a study of cytomegalovirus exposure and HLA in healthy donors. PCR used 60 Vbeta primers and 13 Jbeta primers. Sequenced by immunoSEQ multiplex PCR; TCRdb stores in-frame clones only, minus some. The sample lists under 150,000 clones; 76% were seen once. The sequencing input was PBMCs. These receptor sequences come from a woman aged 40 to 49 in good health and CMV-seronegative.

The J gene is TRBJ2-7, the V gene TRBV19; 8 bases line up with TRBD1. CDR3 size: 13 residues. Per the germline V gene, CDR1 is LNHDA and CDR2 is SQIVND (reference sequence). The V segment lost 3 bases and the J segment 4 bases; nucleotides outside the gene matches: 2. The CDR3 DNA reads as TGTGCCAGTAGTATCGGACAGGGTTACGAGCAGTACTTC. It encodes CASSIGQGYEQYF.

The rearrangement uses TRBV19 and TRBJ1-2; 12 bases fit TRBD1. J was trimmed by 4 bases and V by 5 bases; bases with no gene match: 5. The germline V gene encodes CDR1 LNHDA and CDR2 SQIVND (reference sequence). The CDR3 runs to 15 residues. CDR3 nucleotides: TGTGCCAGTAGTTTGGGGACAGGGGGCTTCTATGGCTACACCTTC. Translating gives CASSLGTGGFYGYTF.

The chain recombines TRBV28 with TRBJ2-3; a possible D gene is TRBD2 (7 bases). The CDR3 is 17 amino acids. Looked up from germline, CDR1 is MDHEN and CDR2 is SYDVKM. Trimming took 5 bases from V and 0 from J, leaving 18 bases between them. This CDR3 is CASSRLGGRWSTDTQYF. CDR3 DNA: TGTGCCAGCAGTCGCCTCGGGGGGCGGTGGAGCACAGATACGCAGTATTTT.

V and J are TRBV5-1 and TRBJ2-1; TRBD1 aligns across 9 bases. Germline-derived CDR1 and CDR2 are SGHRS and YFSETQ. V was pared by 2 bases and J by 6 bases, with 9 bases of the junction left unmatched. The CDR3 has 16 residues. The DNA for the CDR3 is TGCGCCAGCAGCTTTATTGCGGGACAGGGAGTCAATGAGCAGTTCTTC. This codes for CASSFIAGQGVNEQFF.